A selection of T cell receptor beta chains follows, all from one sample in a study of cytomegalovirus exposure and HLA in healthy donors. The data were produced by immunoSEQ multiplex PCR, yet TCRdb's version contains in-frame clones alone and is incomplete. In the table there are about 130,000 clones, 75% to 90% of which are singletons. The specimen sequenced was PBMCs. The receptor source for this set is a woman in her forties in good health and CMV-seronegative. The CDR3 runs from the conserved cysteine through the conserved F or W. Fields, in order: V gene, CDR3 protein.

v_gene: TRBV4-3
CDR3aa: CASSQLGTEGVYYGYTF

v_gene: TRBV15
CDR3aa: CATSRRQGPVVRNTEAFF

v_gene: TRBV2
CDR3aa: CASSGSRGGETQYF

v_gene: TRBV4-3
CDR3aa: CASSQDLARPGGTDTQYF

v_gene: TRBV5-6
CDR3aa: CVSSLDRDETQYF

v_gene: TRBV9
CDR3aa: CASSAETGDNSPLHF

v_gene: TRBV6-1
CDR3aa: CATLFGGYTF

v_gene: TRBV7-8
CDR3aa: CASSLDRGNEQFF

v_gene: TRBV7-2
CDR3aa: CASSAEQGYTEAFF

v_gene: TRBV7-9
CDR3aa: CASSLDRGETQYF

v_gene: TRBV7-2
CDR3aa: CASSRGTGRGVVKTEAFF

v_gene: TRBV4-3
CDR3aa: CASSQEDRGSNQPQHF

v_gene: TRBV19
CDR3aa: CASSPQGAGVETQYF

v_gene: TRBV27
CDR3aa: CASSPQRWNTEAFF

v_gene: TRBV4-3
CDR3aa: CASSQANRGVTEAFF

v_gene: TRBV6-5
CDR3aa: CASISRGGSDYEQYF

v_gene: TRBV6-5
CDR3aa: CASSYSWLAGADTQYF

v_gene: TRBV7-9
CDR3aa: CASSPRGEWETQYF

v_gene: TRBV9
CDR3aa: CASSGDGFRNEQFF

v_gene: TRBV5-1
CDR3aa: CASKEGGAMMNTEAFF

v_gene: TRBV14
CDR3aa: CASSQDLGSSYNSPLHF

v_gene: TRBV14
CDR3aa: CASSQLWGRAGELFF

v_gene: TRBV19
CDR3aa: CASSTQTGGVGYTF

v_gene: TRBV29-1
CDR3aa: CSAGGTYQETQYF

v_gene: TRBV10-3
CDR3aa: CAISESRDYNEQFF

v_gene: TRBV28
CDR3aa: CASSFSLGEGVWSSYNEQFF

v_gene: TRBV6-5
CDR3aa: CASSSGTGVGQPQHF

v_gene: TRBV2
CDR3aa: CASVTSLGGYGYTF

v_gene: TRBV5-4
CDR3aa: CASSLGQGADTQYF

v_gene: TRBV19
CDR3aa: CASAGEILFGELFF

v_gene: TRBV5-6
CDR3aa: CASSLPLRDWGTYEQYF

v_gene: TRBV7-2
CDR3aa: CASSRGLAGVGGGELFF

v_gene: TRBV28
CDR3aa: CASSFGGVATEAFF